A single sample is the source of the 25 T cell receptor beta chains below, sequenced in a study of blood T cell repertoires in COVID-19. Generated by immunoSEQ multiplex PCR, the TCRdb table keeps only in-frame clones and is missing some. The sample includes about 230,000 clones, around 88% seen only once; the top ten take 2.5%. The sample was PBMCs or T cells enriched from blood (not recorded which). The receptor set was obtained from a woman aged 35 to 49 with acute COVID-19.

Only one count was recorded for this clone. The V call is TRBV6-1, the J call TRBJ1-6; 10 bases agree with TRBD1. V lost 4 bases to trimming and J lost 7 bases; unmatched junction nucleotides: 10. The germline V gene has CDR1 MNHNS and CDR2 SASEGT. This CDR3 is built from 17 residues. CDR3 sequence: CASSALPGTGENSPLHF. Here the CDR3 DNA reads TGTGCCAGCAGTGCCCTACCCGGGACAGGGGAAAATTCACCCCTCCACTTT.

The CDR3 loop reads CASKATGLGGYGYTF. In DNA, the CDR3 is TGTGCCAGTAAAGCAACGGGGTTGGGAGGCTATGGCTACACCTTC. The chain couples TRBV21-1 to TRBJ1-2. TRBV21-1 is designated a pseudogene. CDR3 size: 15 residues.

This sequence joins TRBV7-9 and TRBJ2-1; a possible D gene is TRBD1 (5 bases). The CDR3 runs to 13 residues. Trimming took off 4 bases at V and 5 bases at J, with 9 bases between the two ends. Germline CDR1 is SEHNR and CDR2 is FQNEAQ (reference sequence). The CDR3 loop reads CASSWGRDNEQFF. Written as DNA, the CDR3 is TGTGCCAGCAGCTGGGGCCGGGACAATGAGCAGTTCTTC.

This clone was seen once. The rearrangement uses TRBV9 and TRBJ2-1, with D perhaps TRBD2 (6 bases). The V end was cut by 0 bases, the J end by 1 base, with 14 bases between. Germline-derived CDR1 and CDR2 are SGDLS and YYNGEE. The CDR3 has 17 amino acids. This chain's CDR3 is CASSVEIGSGSYNEQFF. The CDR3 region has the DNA TGTGCCAGCAGCGTAGAAATCGGGAGCGGGTCCTACAATGAGCAGTTCTTC. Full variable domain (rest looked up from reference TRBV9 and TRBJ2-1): DSGVTQTPKHLITATGQRVTLRCSPRSGDLSVYWYQQSLDQGLQFLIQYYNGEERAKGNILERFSAQQFPDLHSELNLSSLELGDSALYFCASSVEIGSGSYNEQFFGPGTRLTVL.

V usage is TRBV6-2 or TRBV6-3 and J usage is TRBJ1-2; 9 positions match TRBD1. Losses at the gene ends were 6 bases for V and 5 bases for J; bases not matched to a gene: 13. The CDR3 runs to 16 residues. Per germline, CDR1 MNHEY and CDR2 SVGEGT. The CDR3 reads CASSQEPGQGLYGYTF. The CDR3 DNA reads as TGTGCCAGCAGCCAGGAACCGGGACAGGGTTTGTATGGCTACACCTTC.

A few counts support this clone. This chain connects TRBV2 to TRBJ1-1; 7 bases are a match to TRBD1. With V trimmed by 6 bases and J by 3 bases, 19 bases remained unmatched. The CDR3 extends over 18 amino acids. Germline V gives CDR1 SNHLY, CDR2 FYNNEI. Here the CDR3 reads CASRAGWTIGDRDTEAFF. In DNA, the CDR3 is TGTGCCAGCAGGGCCGGATGGACAATTGGAGACAGGGACACTGAAGCTTTCTTT.

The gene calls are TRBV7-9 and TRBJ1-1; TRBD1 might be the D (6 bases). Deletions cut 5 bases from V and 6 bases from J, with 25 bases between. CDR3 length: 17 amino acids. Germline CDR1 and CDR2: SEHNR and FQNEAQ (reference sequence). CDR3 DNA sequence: TGTGCCAGCAGCCGTTCGGGACAAGGGGCGGGGGGCCCTGAAGCTTTCTTT. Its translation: CASSRSGQGAGGPEAFF.

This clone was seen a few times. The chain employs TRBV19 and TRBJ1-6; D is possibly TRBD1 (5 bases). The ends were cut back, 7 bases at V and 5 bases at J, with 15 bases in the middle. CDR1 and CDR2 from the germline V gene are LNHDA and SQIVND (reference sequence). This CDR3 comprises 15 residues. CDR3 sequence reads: CASTPREGHNSPLHF. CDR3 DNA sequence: TGTGCCAGTACCCCCAGGGAGGGACATAATTCACCCCTCCACTTT.

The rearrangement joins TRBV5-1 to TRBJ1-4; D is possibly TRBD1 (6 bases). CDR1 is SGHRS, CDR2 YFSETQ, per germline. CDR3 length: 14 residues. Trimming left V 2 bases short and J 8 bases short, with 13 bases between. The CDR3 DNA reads TGCGCCAGCAGCTTCCAGGGGAAGTACGAAAAACTGTTTTTT. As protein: CASSFQGKYEKLFF.

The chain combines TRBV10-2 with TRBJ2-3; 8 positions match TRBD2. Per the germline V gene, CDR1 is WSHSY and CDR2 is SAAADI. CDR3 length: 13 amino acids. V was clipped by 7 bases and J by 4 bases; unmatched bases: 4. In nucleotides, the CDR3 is TGCGCCAGCATGAGCGGGGGAGCAGATACGCAGTATTTT. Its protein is CASMSGGADTQYF.

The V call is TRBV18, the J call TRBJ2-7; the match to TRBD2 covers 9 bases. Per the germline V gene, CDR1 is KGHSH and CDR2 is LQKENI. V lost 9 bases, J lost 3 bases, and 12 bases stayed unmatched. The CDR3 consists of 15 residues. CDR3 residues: CASFRGLAGNYEQYF. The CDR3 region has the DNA TGTGCCAGTTTTCGGGGGCTAGCGGGGAACTACGAGCAGTACTTC.

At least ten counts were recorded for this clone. The CDR3 region has the DNA TGTGCCAGCAGCGTAGCCGCCCAGGGGCCCGGGGAGCTGTTTTTT. Translation: CASSVAAQGPGELFF. The V and J genes are TRBV9 and TRBJ2-2; D may be TRBD1 (6 bases). V dropped 0 bases and J dropped 6 bases, with 12 bases sitting between them. The CDR3 has 15 residues. Germline CDR1 and CDR2: SGDLS and YYNGEE. Filled out from reference TRBV9 and TRBJ2-2, the complete variable domain reads DSGVTQTPKHLITATGQRVTLRCSPRSGDLSVYWYQQSLDQGLQFLIQYYNGEERAKGNILERFSAQQFPDLHSELNLSSLELGDSALYFCASSVAAQGPGELFFGEGSRLTVL.

CDR3 amino acids: CASSARQGGGFYGYTF. The CDR3 DNA sequence: TGTGCCAGCAGCGCTAGACAGGGCGGGGGGTTCTATGGCTACACCTTC. The chain combines TRBV9 with TRBJ1-2; 7 nucleotides match TRBD1. The germline V gene encodes CDR1 SGDLS and CDR2 YYNGEE. The J segment lost 4 bases and the V segment lost 3 bases, leaving 12 bases of the junction unmatched. The CDR3 loop spans 16 amino acids.

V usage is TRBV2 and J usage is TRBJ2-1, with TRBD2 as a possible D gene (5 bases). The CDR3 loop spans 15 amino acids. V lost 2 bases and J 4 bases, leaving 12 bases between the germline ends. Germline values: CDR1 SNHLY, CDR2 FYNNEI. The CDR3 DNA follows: TGTGCCAGCAGTGAATCTGAGGGATTGTACAATGAGCAGTTCTTC. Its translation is CASSESEGLYNEQFF.

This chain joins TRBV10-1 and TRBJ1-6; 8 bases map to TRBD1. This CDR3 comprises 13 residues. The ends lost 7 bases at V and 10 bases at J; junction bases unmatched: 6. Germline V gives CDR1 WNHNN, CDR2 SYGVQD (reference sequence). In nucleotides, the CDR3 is TGCGCCAGCATTTACAGGGGGAGGTCACCCCTCCACTTT. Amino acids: CASIYRGRSPLHF.

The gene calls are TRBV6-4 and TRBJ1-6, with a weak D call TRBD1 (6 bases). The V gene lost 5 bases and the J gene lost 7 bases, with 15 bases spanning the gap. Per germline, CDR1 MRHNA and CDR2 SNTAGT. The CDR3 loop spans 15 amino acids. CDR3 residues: CASSLMPRGNSPLHF. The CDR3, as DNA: TGTGCCAGCAGTTTGATGCCCAGGGGAAATTCACCCCTCCACTTT.

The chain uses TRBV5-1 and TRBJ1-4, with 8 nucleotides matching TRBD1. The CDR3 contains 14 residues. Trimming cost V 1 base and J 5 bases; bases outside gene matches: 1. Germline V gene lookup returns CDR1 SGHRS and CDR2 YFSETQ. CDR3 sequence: CASSLRQGNEKLFF. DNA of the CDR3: TGCGCCAGCAGCTTGAGACAGGGGAATGAAAAACTGTTTTTT.

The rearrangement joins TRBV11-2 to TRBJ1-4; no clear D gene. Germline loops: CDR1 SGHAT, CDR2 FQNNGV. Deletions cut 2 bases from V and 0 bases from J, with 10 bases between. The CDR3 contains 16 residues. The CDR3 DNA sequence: TGTGCCAGCAGCTTAACTGGCGGTGCAACTAATGAAAAACTGTTTTTT. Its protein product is CASSLTGGATNEKLFF.

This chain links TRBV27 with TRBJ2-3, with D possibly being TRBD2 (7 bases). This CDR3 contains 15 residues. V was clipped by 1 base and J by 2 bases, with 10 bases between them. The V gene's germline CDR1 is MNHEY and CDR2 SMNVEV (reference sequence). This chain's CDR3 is CASSLLGGATDTQYF. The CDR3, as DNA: TGTGCCAGCAGTTTATTGGGGGGGGCCACAGATACGCAGTATTTT.

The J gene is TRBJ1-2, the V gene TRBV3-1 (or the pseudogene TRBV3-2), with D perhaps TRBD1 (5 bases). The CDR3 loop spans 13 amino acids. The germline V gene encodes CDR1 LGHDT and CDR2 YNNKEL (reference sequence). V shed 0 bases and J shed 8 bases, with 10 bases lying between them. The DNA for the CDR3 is TGTGCCAGCAGCCAAGAAAGGGGAACGGGCTACACCTTC. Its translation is CASSQERGTGYTF.

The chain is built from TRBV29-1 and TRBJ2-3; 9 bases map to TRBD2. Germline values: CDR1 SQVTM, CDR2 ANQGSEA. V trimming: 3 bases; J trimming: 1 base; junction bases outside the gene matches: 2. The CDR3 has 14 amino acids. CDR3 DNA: TGCAGCGTTGATAAGCGGGGGGGCACAGATACGCAGTATTTT. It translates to CSVDKRGGTDTQYF.

This CDR3 reads CASSQDRSGTGSGANVLTF. The CDR3 DNA reads as TGCGCCAGCAGCCAAGATCGGTCGGGGACAGGGTCAGGGGCCAACGTCCTGACTTTC. The chain is built from TRBV4-3 and TRBJ2-6, with 9 bases matching TRBD1. The CDR3 contains 19 residues. V was clipped by 0 bases and J by 4 bases; unmatched bases: 10. Germline V lookup: CDR1 LGHNA, CDR2 YSLEER.

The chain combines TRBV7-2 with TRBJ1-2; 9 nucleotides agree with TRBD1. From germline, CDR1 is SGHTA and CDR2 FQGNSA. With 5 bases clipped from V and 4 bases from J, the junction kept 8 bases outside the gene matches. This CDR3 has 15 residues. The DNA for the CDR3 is TGTGCCAGCAGCCCATACAGGGGGCAGGGCTATGGCTACACCTTC. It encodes CASSPYRGQGYGYTF.

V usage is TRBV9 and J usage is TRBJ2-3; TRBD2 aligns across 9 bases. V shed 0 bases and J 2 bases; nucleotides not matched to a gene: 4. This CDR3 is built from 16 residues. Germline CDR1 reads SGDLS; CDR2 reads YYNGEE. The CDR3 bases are TGTGCCAGCAGCGTAGCTGCGGGAGGGACCACAGATACGCAGTATTTT. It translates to CASSVAAGGTTDTQYF.

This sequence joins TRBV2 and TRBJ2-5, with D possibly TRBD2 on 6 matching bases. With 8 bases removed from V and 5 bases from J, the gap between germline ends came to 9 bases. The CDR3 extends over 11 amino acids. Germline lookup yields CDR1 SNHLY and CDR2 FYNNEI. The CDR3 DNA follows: TGTGCCAGCGGGAGCGGGGAGACCCAGTACTTC. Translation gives CASGSGETQYF.